This entry is about one TCR beta chain. Its antigen is unknown. The sample comes from a study of T cells in localized non-small cell lung cancer. The study, taken as a whole, reports: Because only a single region of the tumor was sequenced, heterogeneity remains possible. Longer overall survival was seen with higher T cell density measured in blood. Researchers found a median approximately 55 of the top 100 tumor clones in adjacent lung.

Germline CDR1 and CDR2: MNHEY and SMNVEV (reference sequence). This CDR3 has 14 residues. The V end was cut by 0 bases, the J end by 6 bases, with 8 bases between. Measured with immunoSEQ multiplex PCR; TCRdb has only the in-frame clones, and not every one. The sample includes roughly 38,000 clones, roughly 86% seen only once; the top ten take less than 3.5%. This sample comprised peripheral blood, obtained before any cancer treatment. The rearrangement links TRBV27 to TRBJ2-2, with D maybe TRBD1 (5 bases). This receptor was identified in a female donor aged 60 or older with stage I squamous cell lung carcinoma. In DNA form, the CDR3 reads TGTGCCAGCAGTTTATCAGGGGTCCCCGGGGAGCTGTTTTTT. Protein: CASSLSGVPGELFF.